Presented here are 30 T cell receptor beta chains from one specimen sequenced in a study of PD-1 blockade in mismatch repair-deficient tumors. Produced via immunoSEQ multiplex PCR; TCRdb's table is partial and in-frame only. The sample has 45,000 to 60,000 clones, roughly 80% seen once. The sequenced sample was peripheral blood, obtained 4 weeks after starting pembrolizumab. These receptors were collected from an adult with mismatch repair-deficient cancer.

The V gene is TRBV5-4, the J gene TRBJ2-3; TRBD2 agrees at 7 bases. This CDR3 region has 13 residues. Germline trimming cut 2 bases from V and 9 bases from J; bases unmatched to any gene: 6. In germline, CDR1 is SGHNT, CDR2 YYREEE (reference sequence). CDR3 in amino acids: CASSFLAVETQYF. For the CDR3, the DNA is TGTGCCAGCAGCTTTCTAGCGGTTGAGACGCAGTATTTT.

In this sample, this clone turned up once. The chain couples TRBV27 to TRBJ1-5, with D hard to call. Trimming shortened V by 5 bases and J by 4 bases, and 18 bases separated the two germline ends. CDR1 and CDR2 from the germline V gene are MNHEY and SMNVEV (reference sequence). The CDR3 sequence is 16 residues long. The CDR3 protein is CASSQSAGDGNQPQHF. As DNA, the CDR3 is TGTGCCAGCAGTCAATCGGCCGGGGATGGGAATCAGCCCCAGCATTTT.

The chain recombines TRBV7-6 with TRBJ1-1; 7 nucleotides align to TRBD1. V lost 3 bases to trimming and J lost 0 bases; unmatched junction nucleotides: 1. Looked up from germline, CDR1 is SGHVS and CDR2 is FNYEAQ. The CDR3 has 14 residues. The CDR3 DNA sequence: TGTGCCAGCAGCTTGGGACAGTTGAACACTGAAGCTTTCTTT. It encodes CASSLGQLNTEAFF.

This chain joins TRBV4-2 and TRBJ2-2; D ambiguous. This CDR3 contains 13 residues. V gave up 8 bases and J gave up 0 bases, with 7 bases separating them. Germline lookup yields CDR1 LGHNA and CDR2 YNFKEQ. CDR3 sequence: CASGYANTGELFF. The CDR3 DNA sequence: TGTGCCAGCGGATACGCGAACACCGGGGAGCTGTTTTTT.

This rearrangement joins TRBV6-1 to TRBJ2-1, with 11 bases fitting TRBD1. With V trimmed by 2 bases and J by 8 bases, 14 bases remained unmatched. The CDR3 is 18 amino acids. Germline V gene sequence: CDR1 MNHNS, CDR2 SASEGT. CDR3 sequence reads: CASSERGFRDRGFYEQFF. CDR3 in DNA: TGTGCCAGCAGTGAAAGAGGATTCCGGGACAGGGGGTTTTATGAGCAGTTCTTC.

The table lists this clone with a few counts. The V call is TRBV29-1, the J call TRBJ2-1, with 12 bases lining up with TRBD2. The V segment lost 1 base and the J segment 9 bases; nucleotides outside the gene matches: 7. This CDR3 is built from 15 residues. Germline assignment: CDR1 SQVTM and CDR2 ANQGSEA. The CDR3 sequence is CSVEGTSGILGEQFF. CDR3 in DNA: TGCAGCGTTGAAGGGACTAGCGGGATTCTCGGTGAGCAGTTCTTC.

This clone was picked up one time. V and J are TRBV9 and TRBJ2-1; 10 bases match TRBD2. With V trimmed by 4 bases and J by 4 bases, 8 bases remained unmatched. CDR1 and CDR2 (germline): SGDLS, YYNGEE. CDR3 length: 16 residues. The DNA of the CDR3 is TGTGCCAGCAGCCCCCCTATGGGACTAGCGTACAATGAGCAGTTCTTC. This codes for CASSPPMGLAYNEQFF.

The rearrangement links TRBV7-9 to TRBJ2-1, with D perhaps TRBD1 (6 bases). Trimming shortened V by 5 bases and J by 0 bases, and 14 bases separated the two germline ends. The germline CDR1 and CDR2 sequences are SEHNR and FQNEAQ (reference sequence). The CDR3 sequence is 16 residues long. In DNA, the CDR3 is TGTGCCAGCAGCCTAAAGGGGGATAGCTCCTACAATGAGCAGTTCTTC. It is translated as CASSLKGDSSYNEQFF.

The chain combines TRBV27 with TRBJ2-1; D may be TRBD2 (6 bases). Looked up from germline, CDR1 is MNHEY and CDR2 is SMNVEV (reference sequence). The CDR3 has 15 residues. Trimming removed 7 bases from V and 4 bases from J, with 17 bases in between. This chain's CDR3 is CASIRGGKIYNEQFF. CDR3 sequence (DNA): TGTGCCAGCATAAGGGGCGGGAAAATATACAATGAGCAGTTCTTC.

This chain connects TRBV2 to TRBJ1-4; D not certain. The CDR3 spans 13 residues. Germline-derived CDR1 and CDR2 are SNHLY and FYNNEI. Deletions cut 8 bases from V and 2 bases from J, with 9 bases between. The CDR3 DNA follows: TGTGCCAGCTCACTTTCCACTAATGAAAAACTGTTTTTT. Encoded protein: CASSLSTNEKLFF.

The chain links TRBV2 to TRBJ2-7; maybe TRBD1 (6 bases). Trimming shortened V by 8 bases and J by 3 bases, and 8 bases separated the two germline ends. This CDR3 has 11 residues. CDR1 SNHLY and CDR2 FYNNEI come from the germline V gene. CDR3 protein: CASLDSYEQYF. CDR3 in DNA: TGTGCCAGCCTGGACAGCTACGAGCAGTACTTC.

Concerning this clone: Germline and junction disagree at one end, which may indicate a read error. The V gene is TRBV7-7, the J gene TRBJ2-5; 14 nucleotides match TRBD2. The CDR3 has 15 residues. Per the germline V gene, CDR1 is SSHAT and CDR2 is FNYEAQ (reference sequence). The CDR3 coding sequence is TGTGCTAGCAGCCAGGGGACTAGCGGGGGTCCGGCCCAGTACTTC. This gives the protein CASSQGTSGGPAQYF.

V usage is TRBV28 and J usage is TRBJ1-5; TRBD1 matches 8 bases. J lost 6 bases, V lost 5 bases, and 6 bases had no gene match. Germline lookup yields CDR1 MDHEN and CDR2 SYDVKM. CDR3 size: 14 residues. The CDR3 here is CASSTSQGAQPQHF. The CDR3 nucleotides are TGTGCCAGCAGTACAAGCCAGGGGGCTCAGCCCCAGCATTTT. Using reference TRBV28 and TRBJ1-5 for the parts outside the CDR3, the full variable domain is DVKVTQSSRYLVKRTGEKVFLECVQDMDHENMFWYRQDPGLGLRLIYFSYDVKMKEKGDIPEGYSVSREKKERFSLILESASTNQTSMYLCASSTSQGAQPQHFGDGTRLSIL.

The V gene is TRBV27, the J gene TRBJ2-1, with unresolved D. V lost 7 bases to trimming and J lost 6 bases, with 22 bases between them. Germline values: CDR1 MNHEY, CDR2 SMNVEV (reference sequence). The CDR3 length is 16 residues. In DNA, the CDR3 is TGTGCCAGCAATTCACCGGGCCCCCGTAGTGGCAATGAGCAGTTCTTC. Its protein is CASNSPGPRSGNEQFF.

V is TRBV19 and J is TRBJ1-3; D remains ambiguous. The CDR3 covers 15 residues. The germline gives CDR1 LNHDA, CDR2 SQIVND (reference sequence). The V gene lost 5 bases and the J gene lost 0 bases, with 11 bases spanning the gap. The DNA for the CDR3 is TGTGCCAGTAGTGGGTACGGAGACTCTGGAAACACCATATATTTT. This codes for CASSGYGDSGNTIYF.

The genes are TRBV6-6 and TRBJ2-7, with TRBD1 as a possible D gene (7 bases). Trimming cost V 4 bases and J 3 bases, with 10 bases left between them. Germline V gives CDR1 MNHNY, CDR2 SVGAGI (reference sequence). The CDR3 totals 13 residues. In DNA, the CDR3 is TGTGCCAGCAGTTCTCAGGGGGGCTACGAGCAGTACTTC. Translated: CASSSQGGYEQYF.

This chain's CDR3 is CASSFSSGARGYTF. The CDR3 bases are TGTGCCAGCAGCTTCTCCTCGGGGGCGCGGGGCTACACCTTC. The chain has TRBV5-6 and TRBJ1-2; D may be TRBD1 (6 bases). Trimming took 2 bases from V and 8 from J, leaving 16 bases between them. CDR1 is SGHDT, CDR2 YYEEEE, per germline. This CDR3 is built from 14 residues.

The V call is TRBV5-4, the J call TRBJ1-1; TRBD1 is a possible D gene (5 bases). Germline V gene sequence: CDR1 SGHNT, CDR2 YYREEE (reference sequence). CDR3 length: 16 residues. Trimming took off 4 bases at V and 3 bases at J, with 19 bases between the two ends. The CDR3 bases are TGTGCCAGCAGCCTGGGGGTAGGGGATTTTTACACTGAAGCTTTCTTT. Residues: CASSLGVGDFYTEAFF.

This sequence joins TRBV28 and TRBJ2-7, with 11 bases that match TRBD1. CDR1 is MDHEN and CDR2 is SYDVKM in the germline V gene. The CDR3 sequence is 14 residues long. Unmatched junction bases numbered 3, after V lost 6 bases and J lost 2 bases. CDR3 in DNA: TGTGCCAGCAGGTGGACAGGGGGCACCTACGAGCAGTACTTC. Its protein product is CASRWTGGTYEQYF. Full variable domain (outside the CDR3, taken from reference TRBV28 and TRBJ2-7): DVKVTQSSRYLVKRTGEKVFLECVQDMDHENMFWYRQDPGLGLRLIYFSYDVKMKEKGDIPEGYSVSREKKERFSLILESASTNQTSMYLCASRWTGGTYEQYFGPGTRLTVT.

The J gene is TRBJ1-5, the V gene TRBV9; D is uncertain. The V end was cut by 4 bases, the J end by 0 bases, with 20 bases between. CDR3 size: 18 residues. Germline V lookup: CDR1 SGDLS, CDR2 YYNGEE. The CDR3 nucleotides are TGTGCCAGCAGCATAAACAAGACGACTCGGTTTAGCAATCAGCCCCAGCATTTT. It specifies CASSINKTTRFSNQPQHF.

This clone has more than one count but fewer than ten. The rearrangement uses TRBV11-2 and TRBJ2-2; 7 bases line up with TRBD1. The junction had 3 bases not matched to a gene; V was cut back by 3 bases and J by 8 bases. Germline V gene data show CDR1 as SGHAT and CDR2 as FQNNGV. There are 13 residues in the CDR3. CDR3 bases: TGTGCCAGCAGCTTCACAGGGGCGGGGGAGCTGTTTTTT. As protein: CASSFTGAGELFF.

The chain uses TRBV6-6 and TRBJ1-4; tentative D call: TRBD1 (6 bases). CDR1 and CDR2 from the germline V gene are MNHNY and SVGAGI (reference sequence). The V and J ends lost 5 bases and 7 bases respectively, with 11 bases between them. The CDR3 runs 13 residues. DNA of the CDR3: TGTGCCAGCAGTAGAAGCAGGGGTGAAAAACTGTTTTTT. It encodes CASSRSRGEKLFF.

The chain joins TRBV6-1 to TRBJ1-2; 8 positions agree with TRBD1. The CDR3 has 16 residues. The V and J ends lost 0 bases and 5 bases, in that order; junction bases with no gene match: 8. Germline loops: CDR1 MNHNS, CDR2 SASEGT. This CDR3 reads CASSEASAGGRYGYTF. In DNA, the CDR3 is TGTGCCAGCAGTGAAGCAAGCGCAGGGGGCAGGTATGGCTACACCTTC.

Only a few counts were recorded for this clone. The DNA of the CDR3 is TGCGCCAGCAGTGAGTCCGGTGAAGCTTTCTTT. The encoded protein is CASSESGEAFF. V gene TRBV10-1 combines with J gene TRBJ1-1; no reliable D call. The germline V and J ends were trimmed by 0 bases and 7 bases, with 3 bases remaining between them. CDR3 length equals 11 residues. Per the germline V gene, CDR1 is WNHNN and CDR2 is SYGVQD (reference sequence).

The J gene is TRBJ2-1, the V gene TRBV7-2, with TRBD2 identical over 11 bases. The length of the CDR3 is 20 residues. V trimming: 0 bases; J trimming: 3 bases; junction bases outside the gene matches: 13. Germline CDR1 and CDR2: SGHTA and FQGNSA. CDR3 sequence (DNA): TGTGCCAGCAGCTTAGCGGCAACTAGCGGGAGTTTTTTGGGCTACAATGAGCAGTTCTTC. This sequence encodes CASSLAATSGSFLGYNEQFF.

This chain joins TRBV19 and TRBJ1-2; D call uncertain. This CDR3 contains 15 residues. The V and J ends lost 7 bases and 0 bases respectively, with 15 bases between them. Germline loops: CDR1 LNHDA, CDR2 SQIVND (reference sequence). CDR3 nucleotide sequence: TGTGCCAGTACCGCATCGAGATTCTCTAACTATGGCTACACCTTC. Amino acid sequence: CASTASRFSNYGYTF.

The V call is TRBV21-1, the J call TRBJ1-2. TRBV21-1 is termed a pseudogene. The CDR3 is made up of 13 amino acids. As DNA, the CDR3 is TGTGCCAGCAGCTCCCCCGGGGCGCCTGACTACACCTTC. Its translation is CASSSPGAPDYTF.

CDR3 in amino acids: CAWSVPRGVWQPQHF. CDR3 in DNA: TGTGCCTGGAGTGTACCAAGAGGGGTCTGGCAGCCCCAGCATTTT. The J gene is TRBJ1-5, the V gene TRBV30, with a possible D match to TRBD1 (5 bases). V was cut by 0 bases and J by 7 bases, with 16 bases left in between. This CDR3 has 15 amino acids. From germline, CDR1 is GTSNPN and CDR2 SVGIG (reference sequence).

This clone is labeled as medium-sized. The genes are TRBV2 and TRBJ2-7; 8 bases fit TRBD2. V was clipped by 6 bases and J by 4 bases; unmatched bases: 14. CDR1 and CDR2 from the germline V gene are SNHLY and FYNNEI. The CDR3 consists of 16 residues. CDR3 coding DNA: TGTGCCAGCAGGCGACTAGCGACCCAGCAGGGGTACGAGCAGTACTTC. Translated, it gives CASRRLATQQGYEQYF.

The genes are TRBV28 and TRBJ2-3, with 8 positions matching TRBD1. The CDR3 length is 15 residues. The V segment lost 4 bases and the J segment 4 bases; nucleotides outside the gene matches: 7. Germline V lookup: CDR1 MDHEN, CDR2 SYDVKM. In nucleotides, the CDR3 is TGTGCCAGCAGTTCTGGACAGGGAAGATCAGATACGCAGTATTTT. Amino acid sequence: CASSSGQGRSDTQYF.